A single sample is the source of the 27 T cell receptor beta chains below, sequenced in a study of response to subunit inactivated influenza vaccine. Each CDR3 protein gets one entry after TCRdb re-called the RT-PCR reads with MiXCR. This sample carries roughly 670,000 distinct CDR3 sequences, around 15% of them seen once, and the ten largest clones take roughly 7.2%. The sample consisted of PBMCs from blood, taken 14 to 15 days before vaccination. These receptors were collected from a man aged 45-60 years who received an inactivated influenza vaccine.

A few counts support this clonotype. The chain carries TRBV27 and TRBJ2-3; a possible D gene is TRBD2 (5 bases). This CDR3 comprises 16 residues. Germline CDR1 and CDR2: MNHEY and SMNVEV (reference sequence). The germline V and J ends were trimmed by 5 bases and 4 bases, with 19 bases remaining between them. The CDR3 loop is CASSPRLIIGPDTQYF. The DNA for the CDR3 is TGTGCCAGCAGTCCCCGACTAATAATTGGGCCAGATACGCAGTATTTT.

This clonotype was counted a few times. The chain uses TRBV6-5 and TRBJ1-2; no firm D call. The CDR3 spans 14 residues. With 2 bases removed from V and 5 bases from J, the gap between germline ends came to 12 bases. CDR1 is MNHEY and CDR2 is SVGAGI in the germline V gene. CDR3 sequence (DNA): TGTGCCAGCAGTTACCTATCGTCTGCGTATGGCTACACCTTC. Translation gives CASSYLSSAYGYTF.

This clonotype has more than one count but fewer than ten. The V call is TRBV6-1, the J call TRBJ1-6; D ambiguous. This CDR3 has 15 amino acids. Germline V gene lookup returns CDR1 MNHNS and CDR2 SASEGT. Trimming pared 2 bases from V and 0 bases from J, leaving 5 bases between. The CDR3: CASSETASYNSPLHF. The CDR3 DNA reads as TGTGCCAGCAGTGAAACGGCCTCCTATAATTCACCCCTCCACTTT.

This clonotype was seen only a few times. The chain uses TRBV20-1 and TRBJ1-2, with TRBD1 identical over 10 bases. The germline V gene encodes CDR1 DFQATT and CDR2 SNEGSKA (reference sequence). The CDR3 loop spans 12 amino acids. The V segment lost 5 bases and the J segment 8 bases; nucleotides outside the gene matches: 5. The chain's CDR3 is CSAYDRGHGYTF. The CDR3 coding sequence is TGCAGTGCTTATGACAGGGGGCACGGCTACACCTTC.

The sample holds a few counts of this clonotype. This chain joins TRBV24-1 and TRBJ2-2; D ambiguous. The CDR3 sequence is 13 residues long. Trimming pared 3 bases from V and 3 bases from J, leaving 4 bases between. The germline V gene encodes CDR1 KGHDR and CDR2 SFDVKD. The CDR3 spells CATSDHHTGELFF. The CDR3 DNA sequence: TGTGCCACCAGTGATCATCACACCGGGGAGCTGTTTTTT.

CDR3 protein: CSAWDYPNTQYF. The CDR3, as DNA: TGCAGTGCCTGGGACTACCCAAATACGCAGTATTTT. This chain links TRBV20-1 with TRBJ2-3, with 7 bases aligning to TRBD2. The germline CDR1 and CDR2 sequences are DFQATT and SNEGSKA (reference sequence). CDR3 length: 12 residues. Losses at the gene ends were 6 bases for V and 7 bases for J; bases not matched to a gene: 7.

The chain has TRBV6-1 and TRBJ1-1; a possible D gene is TRBD1 (5 bases). The V end was cut by 6 bases, the J end by 1 base, with 24 bases between. Germline assignment: CDR1 MNHNS and CDR2 SASEGT. This CDR3 is 18 amino acids long. The CDR3 DNA follows: TGTGCCAGCAGCTCCGGTGGGGGAATTATCTTTCCGAACACTGAAGCTTTCTTT. Protein product: CASSSGGGIIFPNTEAFF.

The chain employs TRBV29-1 and TRBJ1-1; no clear D gene. The CDR3 extends over 13 amino acids. Germline CDR1 and CDR2: SQVTM and ANQGSEA. CDR3 in amino acids: CNVRRDSDTEAFF. The CDR3 DNA sequence: TGCAACGTCCGTCGTGATTCGGACACTGAAGCTTTCTTT.

Here the CDR3 DNA reads TGTGCCAGCAGTTTATTGCTAGAACCCTACGAGCAGTACTTC. Encoded protein: CASSLLLEPYEQYF. The rearrangement links TRBV28 to TRBJ2-7; no clear D. Trimming shortened V by 1 base and J by 2 bases, and 9 bases separated the two germline ends. The CDR3 sequence is 14 residues long. Germline lookup yields CDR1 MDHEN and CDR2 SYDVKM.

Only a few counts were recorded for this clonotype. This chain links TRBV6-1 with TRBJ1-5, with TRBD1 identical over 8 bases. Germline lookup yields CDR1 MNHNS and CDR2 SASEGT. V was clipped by 0 bases and J by 5 bases; unmatched bases: 6. This CDR3 region has 16 residues. The DNA of the CDR3 is TGTGCCAGCAGTGAAGCGCATAGGACAGGGTATCAGCCCCAGCATTTT. This translates into CASSEAHRTGYQPQHF.

This clonotype has a handful of counts. The chain couples TRBV2 to TRBJ2-7; D not certain. The germline V gene encodes CDR1 SNHLY and CDR2 FYNNEI. This CDR3 has 12 amino acids. The ends were cut back, 6 bases at V and 3 bases at J, with 9 bases in the middle. The CDR3 loop is CASSENGYEQYF. The DNA of the CDR3 is TGTGCCAGCAGCGAGAACGGCTACGAGCAGTACTTC.

This clonotype was counted many times. One end of the junction varies from germline; a read error may be responsible. In DNA, the CDR3 is TGCGCCAGCAGCTTTACCGGAGCAGATACGCAGTATTTT. This sequence encodes CASSFTGADTQYF. The chain carries TRBV12-3 or TRBV12-4 and TRBJ2-3, with unresolved D. The CDR3 spans 13 residues.

The V call is TRBV27, the J call TRBJ2-1, with 8 bases fitting TRBD2. The CDR3 is 15 amino acids. Germline V gene data show CDR1 as MNHEY and CDR2 as SMNVEV (reference sequence). The J segment lost 10 bases and the V segment lost 0 bases, leaving 8 bases of the junction unmatched. The CDR3 sequence: CASSLSPTPSGEQFF. CDR3 DNA: TGTGCCAGCAGTTTATCCCCCACTCCTAGCGGGGAGCAGTTCTTC.

This clonotype has just a few counts. This sequence joins TRBV5-1 and TRBJ1-6, with D possibly TRBD1 on 6 matching bases. The length of the CDR3 is 14 residues. The V end lost 5 bases, the J end lost 7 bases, and 13 bases lay between the germline ends. Germline V lookup: CDR1 SGHRS, CDR2 YFSETQ. CDR3 DNA sequence: TGCGCCAGCAGAGATGAAGGGGGGAATTCACCCCTCCACTTT. It encodes CASRDEGGNSPLHF.

This chain joins TRBV9 and TRBJ2-5, with TRBD2 as a possible D gene (5 bases). The V end lost 2 bases, the J end lost 2 bases, and 10 bases lay between the germline ends. The CDR3 has 14 amino acids. Germline-derived CDR1 and CDR2 are SGDLS and YYNGEE. Written as DNA, the CDR3 is TGTGCCAGCAGCGTCCCCGGGGAACAAGAGACCCAGTACTTC. Residues: CASSVPGEQETQYF.

There are many counts of this clonotype. J is TRBJ2-7 and V is TRBV12-3 or TRBV12-4; D assignment may be TRBD1 or TRBD2 (5 bases each). The length of the CDR3 is 11 residues. V was trimmed by 3 bases and J by 6 bases, leaving 6 bases between them. The CDR3 DNA reads as TGTGCCAGCAGTTTGGGGACCGAGCAGTACTTC. Amino acids: CASSLGTEQYF.

This clonotype was observed a handful of times. V gene TRBV20-1 combines with J gene TRBJ2-2, with 9 nucleotides matching TRBD2. This CDR3 region has 14 residues. J gave up 6 bases and V 6 bases, and 8 bases lay outside the gene matches. Per germline, CDR1 DFQATT and CDR2 SNEGSKA (reference sequence). The chain's CDR3 is CSAVAGGAAGELFF. CDR3 coding DNA: TGCAGTGCGGTGGCGGGAGGGGCGGCCGGGGAGCTGTTTTTT.

In its sample, this clonotype was seen a few times. The rearrangement uses TRBV20-1 and TRBJ1-3; possibly TRBD1 for D (6 bases). Per the germline V gene, CDR1 is DFQATT and CDR2 is SNEGSKA (reference sequence). This CDR3 comprises 17 residues. The V end lost 0 bases, the J end lost 4 bases, and 19 bases lay between the germline ends. The CDR3 DNA follows: TGCAGTGCTAGAGATGTTCTGCAGGGGAGTAAAGGAAACACCATATATTTT. Protein product: CSARDVLQGSKGNTIYF.

The rearrangement links TRBV14 to TRBJ2-7, with D unresolved. CDR1 and CDR2 from the germline V gene are SGHDN and FVKESK. Trimming left V 1 base short and J 0 bases short, with 10 bases between. This CDR3 comprises 15 residues. The CDR3 DNA follows: TGTGCCAGCAGCCAAGTAATAAATTACTCCTACGAGCAGTACTTC. This codes for CASSQVINYSYEQYF. Filled out from reference TRBV14 and TRBJ2-7, the complete variable domain reads EAGVTQFPSHSVIEKGQTVTLRCDPISGHDNLYWYRRVMGKEIKFLLHFVKESKQDESGMPNNRFLAERTGGTYSTLKVQPAELEDSGVYFCASSQVINYSYEQYFGPGTRLTVT.

This clonotype turned up a few times. The chain uses TRBV25-1 and TRBJ1-5; tentatively, D is TRBD1 (5 bases). Trimming stripped 6 bases from V and 2 bases from J, with 17 bases between. The CDR3 runs 16 residues. Germline CDR1 reads MGHDK; CDR2 reads SYGVNS. CDR3 nucleotide sequence: TGTGCCAGCAGAGAGTCCGGGACGGGCGGCAATCAGCCCCAGCATTTT. Residues: CASRESGTGGNQPQHF.

This clonotype has a handful of counts. This chain links TRBV24-1 with TRBJ2-1; D gene uncertain. This CDR3 spans 16 amino acids. Germline-derived CDR1 and CDR2 are KGHDR and SFDVKD. Trimming stripped 2 bases from V and 11 bases from J, with 21 bases between. CDR3 nucleotide sequence: TGTGCCACCAGTGATTCTAGAGCGAGGAACCGAAGACAGCAGTTCTTC. Its protein is CATSDSRARNRRQQFF.

The chain recombines TRBV28 with TRBJ1-4, with no clear D. V was pared by 0 bases and J by 0 bases, with 8 bases between. Germline V gene data show CDR1 as MDHEN and CDR2 as SYDVKM. CDR3 size: 16 residues. CDR3 loop: CASSLWTPATNEKLFF. As DNA, the CDR3 is TGTGCCAGCAGTTTATGGACTCCAGCAACTAATGAAAAACTGTTTTTT.

J is TRBJ1-5 and V is TRBV4-1; 8 bases are shared with TRBD1. V was pared by 3 bases and J by 2 bases, with 3 bases of the junction left unmatched. The V gene's germline CDR1 is MGHRA and CDR2 YSYEKL. This CDR3 region has 15 residues. CDR3 loop: CASSQADRGNQPQHF. Here the CDR3 DNA reads TGCGCCAGCAGCCAGGCGGACAGGGGCAATCAGCCCCAGCATTTT.

This sequence joins TRBV20-1 and TRBJ2-7; a weak D match, TRBD2 (6 bases). The CDR3 is 13 residues long. Germline V gene sequence: CDR1 DFQATT, CDR2 SNEGSKA (reference sequence). Trimming stripped 6 bases from V and 2 bases from J, with 14 bases between. CDR3 coding DNA: TGCAGTGCCCGCCGGGACTTACCCTACGAGCAGTACTTC. It is translated as CSARRDLPYEQYF.

The chain links TRBV6-1 to TRBJ2-5; tentatively, D is TRBD1 or TRBD2 (6 bases each). Trimming removed 8 bases from V and 5 bases from J, with 15 bases in between. The CDR3 extends over 13 amino acids. Germline CDR1 reads MNHNS; CDR2 reads SASEGT. The CDR3 DNA follows: TGTGCCAGCGAGAGGGGGGCCTGGGAGACCCAGTACTTC. Translation: CASERGAWETQYF.

The J gene is TRBJ1-2, the V gene TRBV7-9; 7 nucleotides match TRBD1. Losses at the gene ends were 5 bases for V and 9 bases for J; bases not matched to a gene: 6. This CDR3 contains 12 residues. Germline V gene lookup returns CDR1 SEHNR and CDR2 FQNEAQ (reference sequence). The CDR3 loop reads CASSVSGGSYTF. Written as DNA, the CDR3 is TGTGCCAGCAGCGTTTCAGGGGGGAGCTACACCTTC.

This clonotype was counted many times. One end of the junction does not line up with germline, which may come from a read error. The V gene is TRBV20-1, the J gene TRBJ2-1; D is unresolved. The CDR3 is made up of 11 amino acids. Looked up from germline, CDR1 is DFQATT and CDR2 is SNEGSKA (reference sequence). CDR3 in DNA: TGCAGTGCTTCAAATTACAATGAACAGTTCTTC. Amino acid sequence: CSASNYNEQFF.